The clone carrying this TCR beta chain has a count of ten or more. These data originate in a study of blood T cell repertoires in COVID-19. Study context: Both acute and convalescent COVID-19 samples were obtained from the United States, Italy and Spain.

Trimming removed 11 bases from V and 4 bases from J, with 12 bases in between. Per the germline V gene, CDR1 is ENHRY and CDR2 is SYGVKD. The CDR3 totals 13 residues. The protocol was immunoSEQ multiplex PCR, while the TCRdb copy is restricted to in-frame clones and leaves out a portion. The sample contains 150,000 to 160,000 clones, 75% to 95% of which appear only once. Material: peripheral blood. The V and J genes are TRBV10-3 and TRBJ1-6; weak D call: TRBD1 (6 bases). The clonotype comes from a man aged 50 or older with acute or convalescent COVID-19. The CDR3 bases are TGTGCCTCCCTGGGGGCTTATAATTCACCCCTCCACTTT. It yields the protein CASLGAYNSPLHF.